The present T cell receptor (beta chain) was sequenced within a study of blood T cell repertoires in COVID-19. Enrolled during active infection, Seattle patients were then followed longitudinally. Here immunoSEQ multiplex PCR was the method, and the copy in TCRdb shows in-frame clones only, minus some. The table records about 56,000 clones, around 82% of them present only once. V lost 0 bases and J lost 6; bases outside the gene matches: 9. CDR3 length equals 17 residues. Germline lookup yields CDR1 MGHRA and CDR2 YSYEKL. This TCR was recovered from a man between 60 and 75 years old with COVID-19, enrolled during active disease. Sequencing was performed on peripheral blood. The chain recombines TRBV4-1 with TRBJ1-5, with 9 nucleotides matching TRBD1. Here the CDR3 DNA reads TGCGCCAGCAGCCAAGATCCCGACAGGGGGGCGGGTCAGCCCCAGCATTTT. It is translated as CASSQDPDRGAGQPQHF.